The next 2 T cell receptor beta chains were all read from a single sample in a study of blood T cell repertoires in COVID-19. Produced via immunoSEQ multiplex PCR; TCRdb's table is partial and in-frame only. Among 250,000 or so clones listed, roughly four fifths were seen once. Material: peripheral blood. The source of these receptors is a woman in her 70s with acute or convalescent COVID-19.

This clone was observed a handful of times. This sequence joins TRBV10-3 and TRBJ1-1; 7 bases align to TRBD1. Germline V gene data show CDR1 as ENHRY and CDR2 as SYGVKD. The CDR3 runs to 17 residues. Unmatched junction bases numbered 8, after V lost 0 bases and J lost 1 base. The CDR3 sequence: CAISESGTVTTNTEAFF. DNA of the CDR3: TGTGCCATCAGTGAGTCCGGGACAGTTACTACGAACACTGAAGCTTTCTTT.

The chain couples TRBV30 to TRBJ2-7; possible D gene TRBD2, 7 bases. This CDR3 region has 13 residues. The V end lost 8 bases, the J end lost 2 bases, and 16 bases lay between the germline ends. Germline CDR1 is GTSNPN and CDR2 is SVGIG (reference sequence). CDR3 in amino acids: CARSGGLTYEQYF. CDR3 DNA sequence: TGTGCCAGATCGGGGGGCCTGACCTACGAGCAGTACTTC.